The clone carrying this TCR beta chain was seen a handful of times. The data are from a study of response to subunit inactivated influenza vaccine. The V and J ends lost 5 bases and 8 bases, in that order; junction bases with no gene match: 20. The germline CDR1 and CDR2 sequences are MDHEN and SYDVKM. The CDR3 sequence is 18 residues long. TCRdb used MiXCR to reprocess the RT-PCR reads, holding one entry per CDR3 protein. In the table there are about 540,000 distinct CDR3 sequences, under 30% of which are singletons. The same specimen was also included in a second study, on T cells expressing NK-cell markers. That paper states: Beta-chain TCR cDNA was generated via 5'RACE template switching with UMIs. HCMV seropositivity marked seven of the eight sequenced donors; one was seronegative. Among the experiments, several used an anti-gamma-delta TCR antibody to restrict sorting to alpha-beta TCR T cells. Five or six donors showed dominant NKG2C+ clonotypes comprising about 1.0-8% of their CD8+ T cells.

The chain combines TRBV28 with TRBJ2-1, with 8 bases identical to TRBD2. The receptor's source is a man aged 45-65 years who received an inactivated influenza vaccine. Specimen: CD4+ T cells sorted from PBMCs, collected approximately 13 days after vaccination. The chain's CDR3 is CASSGARASGLLFDEQFF. In DNA form, the CDR3 reads TGTGCCAGCAGTGGGGCCCGGGCTAGCGGGCTCCTCTTCGATGAGCAGTTCTTC. Supplemented by reference TRBV28 and TRBJ2-1, the full variable domain reads DVKVTQSSRYLVKRTGEKVFLECVQDMDHENMFWYRQDPGLGLRLIYFSYDVKMKEKGDIPEGYSVSREKKERFSLILESASTNQTSMYLCASSGARASGLLFDEQFFGPGTRLTVL.